This T cell receptor beta chain is from a study of CD8+ T cells in alopecia areata. General observations from the study: Sequencing of scalp tissue also captures the resident alphabeta T cells of normal skin. For patients receiving tofacitinib, scalp clonality and expanded CD8+ clones among the top 100 significantly decreased. Normal scalp had lower clonality than lesional scalp, with alopecia totalis/universalis lesions showing this most strongly.

This clone was detected a few times. The antigen is unknown. The sequencing template was cDNA reverse transcribed from extracted RNA. Libraries were prepared by immunoSEQ multiplex PCR; TCRdb keeps only in-frame clonotypes and omits some of them. The table lists some 200,000 clones, around 60% of them singletons. Treatment in this sample: oral pan-JAK inhibitor, 5-10 mg twice daily. Researchers took lesional scalp punch biopsies and peripheral blood from people who were alopecia areata patients. With 5 bases removed from V and 12 bases from J, the gap between germline ends came to 19 bases. The V gene's germline CDR1 is MDHEN and CDR2 SYDVKM. The CDR3 is 14 amino acids.

The receptor's source is a human donor with alopecia areata. Sequencing was performed on CD4+ T cells sorted from blood, taken at week 4, from a patient treated with tofacitinib. This chain connects TRBV28 to TRBJ1-4; TRBD1 might be the D (5 bases). The CDR3 DNA follows: TGTGCCAGCAGTCCCACCGGCGAGGGGATCGAACTGTTTTTT. It is translated as CASSPTGEGIELFF.